This T cell receptor beta chain emerged from a study of response to subunit inactivated influenza vaccine. V was shortened by 3 bases and J by 7 bases, with 24 bases between the two germline ends. In germline, CDR1 is DFQATT, CDR2 SNEGSKA (reference sequence). This CDR3 is 17 amino acids long. TCRdb called the RT-PCR reads again in MiXCR, with one record for every CDR3 protein. Counted here are about 540,000 distinct CDR3 sequences, 13% to 15% occurring once; the ten biggest clones make up around 10%. Concerning this clonotype itself: The antigen is undetermined.

Study-wide results and limits: After each seasonal influenza vaccination, few new T cells are recruited, the authors suggested.

The specimen comprised PBMCs from blood, sampled about 12 days after vaccination. The chain combines TRBV20-1 with TRBJ2-2, with a weak D call TRBD1 (6 bases). The source is a man over 45 who received an inactivated influenza vaccine. As DNA, the CDR3 is TGCAGTGCTAGGGGCGCCGGGACACCGTCCTCAGGCGGGGAGCTGTTTTTT. Protein product: CSARGAGTPSSGGELFF.